The T cell receptor beta chain under discussion was sequenced for a study of graft-versus-host responses after intestinal transplantation. Overall study context: Tacrolimus and steroids were given for two to four years to all recipients after anti-thymocyte globulin induction. Study results and caveats: There was an association between peak levels of circulating GvH clones and early post-transplant HvG declines. Within allografts, high graft-versus-host to host-versus-graft clonal ratios were seen among patients with graft-donor T cell macrochimerism. GvH clones were found in recipient marrow; some appeared first in ileum or blood.

CDR3 length: 13 amino acids. CDR1 is MDHEN and CDR2 is SYDVKM in the germline V gene. Trimming took off 5 bases at V and 5 bases at J, with 13 bases between the two ends. The table came from immunoSEQ multiplex PCR; TCRdb's copy has only in-frame clones and leaves some out. The repertoire holds 90,000 to 150,000 clones, with 95% as singletons. As concerns this clone: The antigen remains unidentified.

The TCR comes from a human donor who received an intestinal transplant. The chain employs TRBV28 and TRBJ2-7, with a possible D match to TRBD1 (6 bases). Sequencing used unstimulated CD8+ T cells sorted from spleen or lymph node cells, obtained before intestinal transplant. The DNA for the CDR3 is TGTGCCAGCAGTGTGGGGGCCGGGGACGAGCAGTACTTC. Its protein is CASSVGAGDEQYF.